This T cell receptor beta chain was found in a study of neurological immune-mediated disorders. Ten or more counts support this clonotype. TCRdb independently ran MiXCR on the 5' RACE reads; one entry per CDR3 protein. This sample has around 27,000 distinct CDR3 sequences, with roughly 15% found just once. J gave up 6 bases and V 0 bases, and 5 bases lay outside the gene matches. The V gene's germline CDR1 is SGHRS and CDR2 YFSETQ. The CDR3 spans 16 residues. The sequenced material came from PBMCs. The receptor's source is a man between 70 and 80 years old in good health. The J gene is TRBJ2-2, the V gene TRBV5-1, with TRBD1 identical over 10 bases. The chain's CDR3 is CASSLVGTGVAGELFF. CDR3 coding DNA: TGCGCCAGCAGCTTGGTTGGGACAGGGGTCGCCGGGGAGCTGTTTTTT.